The clone carrying this T cell receptor (beta chain) has just a few counts. What it recognizes is unknown. These data come from a study of CD8+ T cells in alopecia areata. In alopecia areata patients, both lesional scalp punch biopsies and peripheral blood were collected. This CDR3 region has 13 residues. Germline V lookup: CDR1 SQVTM, CDR2 ANQGSEA. The ends lost 4 bases at V and 3 bases at J; junction bases unmatched: 1. Extraction and reverse transcription of RNA yielded cDNA as the sequencing template. Sequencing was performed with immunoSEQ multiplex PCR; in TCRdb, only in-frame clones are kept and a portion is missing. The sample includes about 82,000 clones, just over 50% of them seen just once. The study's findings and limits: Researchers report lesional scalp, most notably alopecia totalis/universalis, outstripped normal scalp in clonality. With patients, TCR sharing proved less clear than in mice, a difference possibly related to HLA.

The TCR sequence derives from a human donor with alopecia areata. The sequencing sample was made of NKG2D-high CD8+ T cells sorted from blood. The chain is built from TRBV29-1 and TRBJ2-7, with 12 bases fitting TRBD2. The CDR3 DNA reads as TGCAGCGTTGCTAGCGGGAGGGGCTACGAGCAGTACTTC. Translating it yields CSVASGRGYEQYF.